Listed below are T cell receptor beta chains from one sample, sequenced in a study of blood T cells in healthy people across ages. TCRdb re-called the 5' RACE reads with MiXCR, one entry per CDR3 protein. The repertoire has 800,000 or so distinct CDR3 sequences, about 25% of them found once; the top ten carry 3.7%. These data are also associated with another study on T cells of mothers and their children.

The sample taken for sequencing was blood. All receptors derive from a boy younger than 18 in good health. CDR3s include the opening cysteine and the closing phenylalanine or tryptophan. Each record gives: J gene, D gene, clone size, V gene, CDR3 DNA, CDR3 protein. D genes are given only for firm matches. Clone size appears in some rows only: once, few, many, or a class for an expanded clone.

>TRBJ2-7|TRBD2|few|TRBV29-1
TGCAGCGTTGATCTAGCGGGAGTTGACGAGCAGTACTTC
CSVDLAGVDEQYF
>TRBJ1-1|NA|NA|TRBV12-3/TRBV12-4
TGTGCCAGCAGTTTCGTCGAAAAGAACACTGAAGCTTTCTTT
CASSFVEKNTEAFF
>TRBJ2-5|TRBD1|NA|TRBV6-5
TGTGCCAGCAGTTACGGCGGGACAGGGGCTGGTGAGACCCAGTACTTC
CASSYGGTGAGETQYF
>TRBJ1-1|TRBD1|NA|TRBV3-1
TGTGCCAGCAGCCAAGCGGGACAGGGCACTGAAGCTTTCTTT
CASSQAGQGTEAFF
>TRBJ2-7|NA|NA|TRBV2
TGTGCCAGCGGTCGGACATCGGAAAACGAGCAGTACTTC
CASGRTSENEQYF
>TRBJ2-7|NA|few|TRBV28
TGTGCCAGCAGTTCCGGACGGACCTCCTACGAGCAGTACTTC
CASSSGRTSYEQYF
>TRBJ2-4|NA|NA|TRBV4-3
TGCGCCAGCAGCCAAGATTCAGGGGACATTCAGTACTTC
CASSQDSGDIQYF
>TRBJ1-2|NA|NA|TRBV25-1
TGTGCCAGCAGAGGGTACTATGGCTACACCTTC
CASRGYYGYTF
>TRBJ1-4|TRBD1|many|TRBV7-2
TGTGCCAGCAGCCCAGGGACAGGGAGGGGTGAAAAACTGTTTTTT
CASSPGTGRGEKLFF
>TRBJ2-3|NA|few|TRBV27
TGTGCCAGCAACCCTGGGAAGAGCACAGATACGCAGTATTTT
CASNPGKSTDTQYF
>TRBJ2-5|TRBD2|NA|TRBV19
TGTGCCAGTACCAAGACTAGCGGGAGATTCCAAGAGACCCAGTACTTC
CASTKTSGRFQETQYF
>TRBJ1-2|TRBD1|few|TRBV27
TGTGCCAGCAGTTTTGTTTACAGGGGGTGGCACTATGGCTACACCTTC
CASSFVYRGWHYGYTF
>TRBJ1-2|TRBD1|few|TRBV9
TGTGCCAGCGGGGACCGGGACAGGGGGTCCACCTTC
CASGDRDRGSTF
>TRBJ2-1|TRBD1|NA|TRBV30
TGTGCCTGGAGTGCGGGACAGGGGATGAATGAGCAGTTCTTC
CAWSAGQGMNEQFF
>TRBJ1-4|NA|few|TRBV28
TGTGCCAGCAGTTCGATAAAGGGAGGCGGGGATGAAAAACTGTTTTTT
CASSSIKGGGDEKLFF
>TRBJ1-2|TRBD1|NA|TRBV5-1
TGCGCCAGCAGCGTGACAGGGGGCTCGGGAGGCTACACCTTC
CASSVTGGSGGYTF
>TRBJ2-1|TRBD2|NA|TRBV7-9
TGTGCCAGCAGCTCAACTACTAGCGGGAGGTACAATGAGCAGTTCTTC
CASSSTTSGRYNEQFF
>TRBJ1-1|NA|few|TRBV6-5
TGTGCCAGCAGTTACTCGGTTGGTAACGCTGAAGCTTTCTTT
CASSYSVGNAEAFF
>TRBJ2-1|NA|few|TRBV5-1
TGCGCCAGCAGCTTGGTTCTAGCGACGGATTACAATGAGCAGTTCTTC
CASSLVLATDYNEQFF
>TRBJ2-5|NA|NA|TRBV6-6
TGTGCCAGCAGTTACCAGCAGCAAGAGACCCAGTACTTC
CASSYQQQETQYF
>TRBJ1-6|TRBD1|NA|TRBV27
TGTGCCAGCAGCGCCGCAGGGGGCGTAAAATATTCACCCCTCCACTTT
CASSAAGGVKYSPLHF
>TRBJ1-2|TRBD1|NA|TRBV4-1
TGCGCCAGCAGCCAGGGTTCCGGGACAGGGGGCTATGGCTACACCTTC
CASSQGSGTGGYGYTF
>TRBJ2-7|NA|few|TRBV3-1
TGTGCCAGCAGCCAAGCAGAGTACAGCCCTTCCTACGAGCAGTACTTC
CASSQAEYSPSYEQYF
>TRBJ1-1|NA|few|TRBV5-1
TGCGCCAGCAGCCCTGCCAACAGGGATGAAGCTTTCTTT
CASSPANRDEAFF
>TRBJ2-7|TRBD1|few|TRBV10-3
TGTGCCATCAGTGAAGACAGGGGTCAGTACGAGCAGTACTTC
CAISEDRGQYEQYF
>TRBJ1-6|NA|NA|TRBV12-3/TRBV12-4
TGTGCCAGCAGCTATTGGGAATCACCCCTCCACTTT
CASSYWESPLHF
>TRBJ2-7|TRBD2|few|TRBV6-2/TRBV6-3
TGTGCCAGCAGTTACTCTTACTACGAACCTGGACTAGCGGACTTCACCTACGAGCAGTACTTC
CASSYSYYEPGLADFTYEQYF
>TRBJ1-1|NA|NA|TRBV20-1
TGCAGTGCTTCTGAAGACAGCACTGAAGCTTTCTTT
CSASEDSTEAFF
>TRBJ2-7|NA|NA|TRBV7-9
TGTGCCAGCAGCTTCCCTCCGGACGGTACCTACGAGCAGTACTTC
CASSFPPDGTYEQYF
>TRBJ2-3|TRBD1|few|TRBV29-1
TGCAGCGCTCAAGGGGGCGCGACAGATACGCAGTATTTT
CSAQGGATDTQYF
>TRBJ2-4|NA|NA|TRBV30
TGTGCCTGGAGTGTACAGGACAGATTTTACTTC
CAWSVQDRFYF
>TRBJ2-5|TRBD1|NA|TRBV7-9
TGTGCCAGCAGAGACAGGGAGCAAGAGACCCAGTGCTTC
CASRDREQETQCF
>TRBJ1-2|TRBD1|few|TRBV7-8
TGTGCCAGCAGCGAAGGGACAGGGCCAGGAAACTATGGCTACACCTTC
CASSEGTGPGNYGYTF
>TRBJ1-4|TRBD1|few|TRBV14
TGTGCCAGCAGCCTGGACAGGGGGCAAGAAAAACTGTTTTTT
CASSLDRGQEKLFF
>TRBJ1-1|NA|NA|TRBV11-2
TGTGCCAGCAGCTTATTTGACTCCAACACTGAAGCTTTCTTT
CASSLFDSNTEAFF
>TRBJ2-1|NA|NA|TRBV5-6
TGTGCCAGCAGCTTGGGTTTTGACTACAATGAGCAGTTCTTC
CASSLGFDYNEQFF
>TRBJ2-2|NA|few|TRBV4-3
TGCGCCAGCAGCCAAGAGTTCGAGGGGATGACGAACACCGGGGAGCTGTTTTTT
CASSQEFEGMTNTGELFF
>TRBJ2-7|TRBD1|few|TRBV27
TGTGCCAGCATCGACCGGGACAGGGTCGACGAGCAGTACTTC
CASIDRDRVDEQYF
>TRBJ2-7|TRBD1|NA|TRBV10-3
TGTGCCATCAGTGCAGGACAGGGGAGGAACGAGCAGTACTTC
CAISAGQGRNEQYF
>TRBJ2-7|TRBD2|NA|TRBV6-1
TGTGCCAGCAGAGCGGGGGGGTCCACATCTTACTACGAGCAGTACTTC
CASRAGGSTSYYEQYF
>TRBJ2-7|NA|NA|TRBV29-1
TGCAGCGTTGATATGGAGAGCTCCTACGAGCAGTACTTC
CSVDMESSYEQYF
>TRBJ1-5|TRBD1|NA|TRBV20-1
TGCAGTGCTAGACCCGGGGTCGGACAGGGTAGCAATCAGCCCCAGCATTTT
CSARPGVGQGSNQPQHF
>TRBJ1-2|TRBD1|NA|TRBV27
TGTGCCAGCAGTAGCCCAGGACAGGGTTACGGCGGCTACACCTTC
CASSSPGQGYGGYTF
>TRBJ2-5|NA|NA|TRBV20-1
TGCAGTGCTGGGGGCTACTCACAACAAGAGACCCAGTACTTC
CSAGGYSQQETQYF
>TRBJ2-5|TRBD2|NA|TRBV7-3
TGTGCCAGCAGCGAGCTAGCGGGGCAGGGAGAGACCCAGTACTTC
CASSELAGQGETQYF
>TRBJ1-2|TRBD1|NA|TRBV9
TGTGCCAGCAGCGTAGGACAGGGGGCGCGATATGGCTACACCTTC
CASSVGQGARYGYTF
>TRBJ2-4|TRBD2|NA|TRBV7-2
TGTGCCAGCAGCTTAGCCGCGGGGGGTTTTCTAGCCAAAAACATTCAGTACTTC
CASSLAAGGFLAKNIQYF
>TRBJ2-5|NA|NA|TRBV28
TGTGCCAGCAGTTTCGTCTCCCAGTTACAAGAGACCCAGTACTTC
CASSFVSQLQETQYF